Each of the 5 T cell receptor beta chains below was sequenced from the same sample in a study of OX40 agonist ivuxolimab in advanced cancers. Some clones are missing from TCRdb's copy, which holds only in-frame ones; the method was immunoSEQ multiplex PCR. The sample carries 60,000 to 100,000 clones, about nine tenths recorded once. This specimen was CD4+ or CD8+ T cells sorted from blood, taken in a trial of the OX40 agonist ivuxolimab. All receptors come from an adult with an advanced solid tumor such as melanoma, head and neck, liver or kidney cancer.

J is TRBJ1-4 and V is TRBV5-1, with TRBD1 matching over 11 bases. Germline V CDR1 and CDR2: SGHRS, YFSETQ. This CDR3 has 18 amino acids. With 3 bases clipped from V and 7 bases from J, the junction kept 14 bases outside the gene matches. The CDR3 here is CASSSHTRAGQGGEKLFF. The CDR3 DNA is TGCGCCAGCAGCTCTCACACTCGTGCGGGACAGGGGGGTGAAAAACTGTTTTTT.

The chain joins TRBV5-8 to TRBJ1-4; 8 nucleotides align to TRBD1. This CDR3 spans 15 amino acids. The V gene end was trimmed by 4 bases and the J gene end by 5 bases; junction bases not matched to a gene: 7. Germline V gene data show CDR1 as SGHTS and CDR2 as YDEGEE. The CDR3 is CASSLGTGDNEKLFF. The CDR3 coding sequence is TGTGCCAGCAGCCTAGGGACAGGCGACAATGAAAAACTGTTTTTT.

The sample holds a few counts of this clone. This chain links TRBV5-1 with TRBJ2-7, with 8 nucleotides matching TRBD1. Germline CDR1 and CDR2: SGHRS and YFSETQ. The CDR3 length is 14 residues. Trimming removed 0 bases from V and 5 bases from J; junction bases left unmatched: 4. The CDR3 DNA follows: TGCGCCAGCAGCTTGGTCGGACAGGGACACGAGCAGTACTTC. It translates to CASSLVGQGHEQYF.

The CDR3 bases are TGTGCCAGCAGAGGGCCTTGGGAGAGCTCTAACTATGGCTACACCTTC. Translation: CASRGPWESSNYGYTF. The chain carries TRBV6-4 and TRBJ1-2, with D unresolved. Germline V gene sequence: CDR1 MRHNA, CDR2 SNTAGT. The CDR3 extends over 16 amino acids. The V gene lost 6 bases and the J gene lost 0 bases, with 17 bases spanning the gap.

The J gene is TRBJ2-7, the V gene TRBV30, with 7 positions matching TRBD2. CDR1 is GTSNPN and CDR2 is SVGIG in the germline V gene (reference sequence). This CDR3 is built from 14 residues. Unmatched junction bases numbered 10, after V lost 2 bases and J lost 6 bases. CDR3 nucleotides: TGTGCCTGGAGTATCGGACTAGTCAAAGGCGAGCAGTACTTC. This encodes CAWSIGLVKGEQYF.